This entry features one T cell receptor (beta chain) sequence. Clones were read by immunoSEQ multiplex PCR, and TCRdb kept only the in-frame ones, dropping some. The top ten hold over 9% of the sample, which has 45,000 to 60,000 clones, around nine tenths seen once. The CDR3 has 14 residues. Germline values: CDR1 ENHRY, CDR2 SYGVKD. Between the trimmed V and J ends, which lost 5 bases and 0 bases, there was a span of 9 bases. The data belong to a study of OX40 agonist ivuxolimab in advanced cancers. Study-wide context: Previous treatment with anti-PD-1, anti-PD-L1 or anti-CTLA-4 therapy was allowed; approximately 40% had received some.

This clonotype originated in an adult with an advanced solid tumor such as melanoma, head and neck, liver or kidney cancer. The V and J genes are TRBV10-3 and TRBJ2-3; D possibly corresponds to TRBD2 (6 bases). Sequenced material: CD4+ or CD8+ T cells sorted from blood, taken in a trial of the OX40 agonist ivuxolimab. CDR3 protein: CAISLAVSTDTQYF. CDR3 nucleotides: TGTGCCATCAGTTTAGCGGTTAGCACAGATACGCAGTATTTT.